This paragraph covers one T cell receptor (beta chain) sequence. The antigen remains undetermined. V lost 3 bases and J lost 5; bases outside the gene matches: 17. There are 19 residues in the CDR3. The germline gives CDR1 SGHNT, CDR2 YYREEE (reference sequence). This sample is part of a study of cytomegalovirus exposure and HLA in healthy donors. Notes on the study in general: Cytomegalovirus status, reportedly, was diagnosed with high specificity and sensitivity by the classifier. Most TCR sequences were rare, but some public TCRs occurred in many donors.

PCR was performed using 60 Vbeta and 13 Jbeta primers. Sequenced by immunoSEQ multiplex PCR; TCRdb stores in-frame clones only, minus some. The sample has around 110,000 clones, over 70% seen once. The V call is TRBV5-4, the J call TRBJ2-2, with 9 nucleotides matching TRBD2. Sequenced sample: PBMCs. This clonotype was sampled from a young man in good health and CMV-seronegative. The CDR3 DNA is TGTGCCAGCAGCTCAGGAGCACTAGCGGGTCTCCAACGGACCGGGGAGCTGTTTTTT. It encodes CASSSGALAGLQRTGELFF. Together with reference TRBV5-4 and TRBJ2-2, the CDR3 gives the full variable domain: ETGVTQSPTHLIKTRGQQVTLRCSSQSGHNTVSWYQQALGQGPQFIFQYYREEENGRGNFPPRFSGLQFPNYSSELNVNALELDDSALYLCASSSGALAGLQRTGELFFGEGSRLTVL.